This T cell receptor (beta chain) was identified in a study of cytomegalovirus exposure and HLA in healthy donors. The study's findings and limits: Highest at DRB1 and lowest at HLA-C, TCR association rates differed among HLA loci in a later analysis. Presence/absence comparisons presumed near-even sequencing depth among donors. Accurate prediction of most subjects' HLA-A and HLA-B alleles from TCR beta sequences was reported.

Primers: 60 Vbeta forward and 13 Jbeta reverse. Sequencing used immunoSEQ multiplex PCR; TCRdb keeps in-frame clones, though not all of them. The data show roughly 200,000 clones, 79% seen once. V shed 4 bases, J shed 5 bases, and the junction held 8 bases outside the gene matches. Germline loops: CDR1 SSHAT, CDR2 FNYEAQ (reference sequence). The CDR3 has 15 amino acids. As concerns this clone: Its antigen remains unknown.

The sequence derives from a woman in her twenties or thirties in good health and CMV-seropositive. Sequenced sample: PBMCs. The rearrangement joins TRBV7-7 to TRBJ2-1, with TRBD1 matching 7 bases. Written as DNA, the CDR3 is TGTGCCAGCAGCTGGGACAGTGGTGGGAACAATGAGCAGTTCTTC. Translation gives CASSWDSGGNNEQFF.